Listed below are T cell receptor beta chains from one sample, sequenced in a study of T-cell reconstitution after alpha-beta-depleted transplantation in children. One entry per CDR3 protein, called by TCRdb with MiXCR from the PCR reads. Seen here are 55,000 to 90,000 distinct CDR3 sequences, approximately 5% observed once, and the top ten hold under 20%. The sequenced sample was PBMCs, mostly from graft donor cells, obtained 180 days after TCRalphabeta/CD19-depleted stem cell transplant. These receptor sequences come from a boy less than two years old who had a stem cell transplant for acute myeloid leukemia, so the T cells may come from the graft donor. The conserved cysteine and the conserved F or W are not part of the CDR3 here.

cdr3_aa j_call cdr3_length v_call
SARDRGSEGEQY TRBJ2-7 12 TRBV20-1
ASTWQTNTGELF TRBJ2-2 12 TRBV12-3/TRBV12-4
ASSPDRPRSLDRGVQY TRBJ2-4 16 TRBV5-1
ASSPGLGNEQY TRBJ2-7 11 TRBV5-1
ASSAGTGTNQPQH TRBJ1-5 13 TRBV5-1
ASSIHRLASTDTQY TRBJ2-3 14 TRBV19
ASTTLSGGRTDTQY TRBJ2-3 14 TRBV7-9
ASDSRGASGELF TRBJ2-2 12 TRBV12-3/TRBV12-4
ASSEPQGNTGELF TRBJ2-2 13 TRBV10-2
ATGTVYNEQF TRBJ2-1 10 TRBV6-5
ASSQGRVVEKLF TRBJ1-4 12 TRBV4-2
SAQTEVNQPQH TRBJ1-5 11 TRBV20-1
AWMWSEETQY TRBJ2-5 10 TRBV30
ASSLDQFYGYT TRBJ1-2 11 TRBV7-2
ASSLSETGRYGYT TRBJ1-2 13 TRBV27
ASRPGNYGYT TRBJ1-2 10 TRBV7-9
ASSLGGWNEQF TRBJ2-1 11 TRBV7-2
ASSSGRINQPQH TRBJ1-5 12 TRBV12-3/TRBV12-4
ATSQTTHNQPQH TRBJ1-5 12 TRBV24-1
SVVDTEAF TRBJ1-1 8 TRBV29-1
ASSTAGTGETQY TRBJ2-5 12 TRBV5-1
ASSPLRGGGYGYT TRBJ1-2 13 TRBV7-6
SARIFGASKNIQY TRBJ2-4 13 TRBV20-1
SAQTRTGEETQY TRBJ2-5 12 TRBV20-1
SLDRSSYNEQF TRBJ2-1 11 TRBV20-1
ASSLTGAEAF TRBJ1-1 10 TRBV5-1
AAKIGGNEQF TRBJ2-1 10 TRBV6-1
ASSLQGITHSPLH TRBJ1-6 13 TRBV4-1
ASSQEGGPSNQPQH TRBJ1-5 14 TRBV4-1
ASSPAGTPQY TRBJ2-5 10 TRBV12-3/TRBV12-4
ASSLDQGADTQY TRBJ2-3 12 TRBV5-4
SARELFYNSPLH TRBJ1-6 12 TRBV20-1
SARARGSTGELF TRBJ2-2 12 TRBV20-1
ASSQVGLAGTYEQY TRBJ2-7 14 TRBV4-3
ASSQDFGQPSYEQY TRBJ2-7 14 TRBV4-3
ASTLPGQKIDEQF TRBJ2-1 13 TRBV7-9
ASSLRQGTGELF TRBJ2-2 12 TRBV7-6
ASSSRFRGTGVTGELF TRBJ2-2 16 TRBV11-1
ASSMSGSSYNEQF TRBJ2-1 13 TRBV6-6
ASSLANRGTDTQY TRBJ2-3 13 TRBV5-1
ASSTEGTQY TRBJ2-5 9 TRBV18
ASSLYRRRQGKNNEQF TRBJ2-1 16 TRBV11-3
ASRPPTEVNEQF TRBJ2-1 12 TRBV12-3/TRBV12-4
ASSLYKGRAREQY TRBJ2-7 13 TRBV5-1
ASSSSRVSYNEQF TRBJ2-1 13 TRBV5-1
ASSLWGGQSDTQY TRBJ2-3 13 TRBV7-6
ASSQDLAGGPTGELF TRBJ2-2 15 TRBV4-2
ASSGDRGYEQY TRBJ2-7 11 TRBV7-2
SVGETQY TRBJ2-5 7 TRBV29-1
AMSPGPLAGGINEQF TRBJ2-1 15 TRBV13
SASVVDSDTIY TRBJ1-3 11 TRBV20-1
ASSFGQGREQY TRBJ2-7 11 TRBV27
ASSFPGSSYEQY TRBJ2-7 12 TRBV7-9
ASSEGYKTYNEQF TRBJ2-1 13 TRBV6-1
ASIFMGGQTLYNEQF TRBJ2-1 15 TRBV6-5
ASSQGQGNDNEQF TRBJ2-1 13 TRBV9
ASSPIMGRETQY TRBJ2-5 12 TRBV6-5
ASSSHRGANYGYT TRBJ1-2 13 TRBV7-2
ASSQDRVETQY TRBJ2-5 11 TRBV3-1